These T cell receptor beta chains were read from a single sample in a study of T cells in localized non-small cell lung cancer. TCRdb keeps only in-frame clones here, not all; method: immunoSEQ multiplex PCR. Altogether around 69,000 clones are present, almost 90% being singletons, with the ten largest covering about 2%. The material sequenced was peripheral blood, taken before any cancer treatment. All receptors come from a woman aged 35-75 years with stage I lung adenocarcinoma. Each CDR3 is given with its conserved first and last residue.

18	TRBJ1-1	TRBV9	CASSVTGVGGAGGTEAFF
13	TRBJ1-2	TRBV7-2	CASSPYVVDGYTF
15	TRBJ1-5	TRBV6-5	CASRVDRDPVRPQHF
15	TRBJ1-3	TRBV15	CATSSQTYSGNTIYF
12	TRBJ1-1	TRBV7-2	CASSYGQSPAFF
13	TRBJ2-4	TRBV4-2	CASSPGPTNIQYF
17	TRBJ1-6	TRBV19	CASSMGSQGARNSPLHF
16	TRBJ2-7	TRBV19	CASSIDPGLSSYEQYF
15	TRBJ2-5	TRBV6-5	CASSYSTGGLETQYF
15	TRBJ2-7	TRBV19	CASTLMHRGQTEQYF
15	TRBJ2-5	TRBV7-2	CASSRWTSGQETQYF
11	TRBJ2-7	TRBV27	CASRPYLEQYF
16	TRBJ2-1	TRBV4-2	CASSQEGREGLNEQFF